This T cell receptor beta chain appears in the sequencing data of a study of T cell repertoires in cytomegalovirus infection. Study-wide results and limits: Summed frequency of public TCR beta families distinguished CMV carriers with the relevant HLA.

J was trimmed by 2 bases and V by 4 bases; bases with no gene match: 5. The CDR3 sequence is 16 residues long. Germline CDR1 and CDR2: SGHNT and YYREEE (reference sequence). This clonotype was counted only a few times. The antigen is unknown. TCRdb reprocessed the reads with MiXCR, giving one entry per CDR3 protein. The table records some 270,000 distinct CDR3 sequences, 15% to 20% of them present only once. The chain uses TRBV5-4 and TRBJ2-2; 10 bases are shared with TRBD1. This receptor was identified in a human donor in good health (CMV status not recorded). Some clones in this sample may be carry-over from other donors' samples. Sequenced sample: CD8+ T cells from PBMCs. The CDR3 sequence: CASSPDRGFNTGELFF. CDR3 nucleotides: TGTGCCAGCAGCCCGGACAGGGGGTTTAACACCGGGGAGCTGTTTTTT.